These 3 T cell receptor beta chains came from one sample sequenced in a study of blood T cell repertoires in COVID-19. Profiling relied on immunoSEQ multiplex PCR, and the TCRdb table lists in-frame clones only, not all of them. This sample has 350,000 to 400,000 clones, with about 90% found just once. Sequencing was performed on peripheral blood. The receptors come from a woman in her 30s with COVID-19, enrolled during active disease.

This chain uses TRBV4-2 with TRBJ2-7; TRBD2 agrees at 12 bases. Germline CDR1 is LGHNA and CDR2 is YNFKEQ. The trim removed 0 bases at V and 6 bases at J, leaving 9 bases unmatched. This CDR3 spans 17 amino acids. The CDR3 bases are TGTGCCAGCAGCCAAGATGTTGGAGAACTAGCGGGGGGCGAGCAGTACTTC. This codes for CASSQDVGELAGGEQYF.

The chain has TRBV6-2 or TRBV6-3 and TRBJ1-2, with D maybe TRBD1 (5 bases). The germline V gene encodes CDR1 MNHEY and CDR2 SVGEGT. The CDR3 spans 14 residues. V lost 4 bases to trimming and J lost 4 bases, with 13 bases between them. The CDR3 region has the DNA TGTGCCAGCAGTTTGGACCCGACAGCCTATGGCTACACCTTC. Translation gives CASSLDPTAYGYTF.

This chain connects TRBV10-3 to TRBJ2-3, with D hard to call. The CDR3 sequence is 12 residues long. CDR1 and CDR2 (germline): ENHRY, SYGVKD. Deletions cut 7 bases from V and 6 bases from J, with 11 bases between. CDR3 bases: TGTGCCATCACCGAGGATAGGGATACGCAGTATTTT. Protein: CAITEDRDTQYF.